The 27 T cell receptor beta chains listed next were all sequenced from one sample in a study of CD8 T cells in ankylosing spondylitis. TCRdb analysed the 5' RACE reads with MiXCR anew, one entry per CDR3 protein. Seen here are about 150,000 distinct CDR3 sequences, 30% to 35% observed once, and the top ten hold over 5.5%. Sequencing input: synovial fluid, either unsorted or a sorted T cell fraction (not recorded which). These receptor sequences come from a male donor with ankylosing spondylitis.

This rearrangement joins TRBV20-1 to TRBJ2-3; D possibly corresponds to TRBD2 (6 bases). The germline CDR1 and CDR2 sequences are DFQATT and SNEGSKA (reference sequence). V shed 3 bases and J shed 6 bases, with 7 bases lying between them. The CDR3 contains 11 residues. CDR3 loop: CSASGGDTQYF. For the CDR3, the DNA is TGCAGTGCTAGTGGAGGGGATACGCAGTATTTT.

This clonotype appeared a few times. This chain joins TRBV28 and TRBJ2-7, with D unclear. Germline CDR1 reads MDHEN; CDR2 reads SYDVKM. V lost 5 bases and J 4 bases, leaving 27 bases between the germline ends. The CDR3 is 18 residues long. The CDR3 loop reads CASSPIPIAKIRKYEQYF. The CDR3 DNA reads TGTGCCAGCAGTCCCATTCCGATAGCAAAGATAAGAAAGTACGAGCAGTACTTC.

This clonotype was seen just once. The chain couples TRBV11-2 to TRBJ2-3; either TRBD1 or TRBD2 may fit D (6 bases each). CDR1 and CDR2 from the germline V gene are SGHAT and FQNNGV. The V gene lost 0 bases and the J gene lost 3 bases, with 16 bases spanning the gap. The CDR3 runs to 17 residues. CDR3 protein: CASSLDPGGKGTDTQYF. DNA for the CDR3: TGTGCCAGCAGCTTAGATCCCGGGGGCAAAGGGACAGATACGCAGTATTTT.

This clonotype was observed a few times. This sequence joins TRBV7-9 and TRBJ1-1; the D is unclear. The CDR3 is made up of 13 amino acids. Germline-derived CDR1 and CDR2 are SEHNR and FQNEAQ (reference sequence). The germline V and J ends were trimmed by 2 bases and 5 bases, with 9 bases remaining between them. This chain's CDR3 is CASSLQVFTEAFF. For the CDR3, the DNA is TGTGCCAGCAGCTTACAGGTGTTTACTGAAGCTTTCTTT.

This sequence joins TRBV6-5 and TRBJ2-7; 7 bases line up with TRBD1. V lost 6 bases and J lost 3; bases outside the gene matches: 11. Germline loops: CDR1 MNHEY, CDR2 SVGAGI. The CDR3 totals 15 residues. CDR3 nucleotide sequence: TGTGCCAGCAGCTATGGGACAGAGCCCGGCTACGAGCAGTACTTC. It is translated as CASSYGTEPGYEQYF.

This clonotype was counted a few times. This chain joins TRBV24-1 and TRBJ1-5, with D maybe TRBD1 (6 bases). Germline V lookup: CDR1 KGHDR, CDR2 SFDVKD. The CDR3 covers 13 residues. V was shortened by 5 bases and J by 2 bases, with 6 bases between the two germline ends. The CDR3 DNA reads TGTGCCACCAGTGGACAGGGCAATCAGCCCCAGCATTTT. Protein: CATSGQGNQPQHF.

This sequence joins TRBV29-1 and TRBJ1-3, with D possibly matching TRBD1 (6 bases). V lost 7 bases and J lost 0, with 13 bases in between. The CDR3 has 14 amino acids. Germline CDR1 SQVTM, CDR2 ANQGSEA. The chain's CDR3 is CSAEQGLSGNTIYF. The CDR3 nucleotides read TGCAGCGCAGAACAGGGTCTCTCTGGAAACACCATATATTTT. Using reference TRBV29-1 and TRBJ1-3 for the parts outside the CDR3, the full variable domain is SAVISQKPSRDICQRGTSLTIQCQVDSQVTMMFWYRQQPGQSLTLIATANQGSEATYESGFVIDKFPISRPNLTFSTLTVSNMSPEDSSIYLCSAEQGLSGNTIYFGEGSWLTVV.

The J gene is TRBJ1-4, the V gene TRBV20-1; the D is unclear. The CDR3 has 12 amino acids. Germline CDR1 and CDR2: DFQATT and SNEGSKA (reference sequence). The V end lost 6 bases, the J end lost 0 bases, and 5 bases lay between the germline ends. The chain's CDR3 is CSAYSTNEKLFF. The DNA of the CDR3 is TGCAGTGCCTATTCAACTAATGAAAAACTGTTTTTT.

This clonotype occurred many times. V is TRBV9 and J is TRBJ2-2; unclear D gene. Germline CDR1 SGDLS, CDR2 YYNGEE. The V end was cut by 0 bases, the J end by 8 bases, with 8 bases between. This CDR3 is 13 amino acids long. As DNA, the CDR3 is TGTGCCAGCAGCGTAGACGGGCGAGGGGAGCTGTTTTTT. This translates into CASSVDGRGELFF.

As regards this clonotype: One junction end does not reproduce the germline sequence, and a read error may be involved. The gene calls are TRBV20-1 and TRBJ2-7; 8 bases line up with TRBD1. Germline V gives CDR1 DFQATT, CDR2 SNEGSKA (reference sequence). The CDR3 is 14 residues long. In DNA, the CDR3 is TGCAGTGCTACCCGGACAGGGCTGTACTACAAGCAGTACTTC. It specifies CSATRTGLYYKQYF.

This clonotype was detected a few times. The chain is built from TRBV6-1 and TRBJ2-7, with unresolved D. In germline, CDR1 is MNHNS, CDR2 SASEGT. V dropped 7 bases and J dropped 1 base, with 17 bases sitting between them. The CDR3 is 15 amino acids. The CDR3 is CASTGLGFGSYEQYF. The CDR3 nucleotides are TGTGCCAGCACCGGCCTGGGGTTTGGGTCCTACGAGCAGTACTTC.

In this sample, this clonotype turned up many times. The V and J genes are TRBV3-1 and TRBJ1-2; D ambiguous. Germline CDR1 and CDR2: LGHDT and YNNKEL (reference sequence). The CDR3 extends over 13 amino acids. V lost 2 bases to trimming and J lost 1 base, with 5 bases between them. The CDR3 DNA reads TGTGCCAGCAGCCAAAATTTTAACTATGGCTACACCTTC. It specifies CASSQNFNYGYTF.

This clonotype has a handful of counts. This chain connects TRBV6-1 to TRBJ2-3; D remains ambiguous. V shed 5 bases and J shed 2 bases, with 8 bases lying between them. In germline, CDR1 is MNHNS, CDR2 SASEGT. The CDR3 sequence is 13 residues long. CDR3 amino acids: CASSPLITDTQYF. Here the CDR3 DNA reads TGTGCCAGCAGTCCGTTGATCACAGATACGCAGTATTTT.

This clonotype turned up a few times. The DNA of the CDR3 is TGTGCCAGCAGCCCAGACAGGTCTTCGTTCACAGATACGCAGTATTTT. Translation gives CASSPDRSSFTDTQYF. The chain is built from TRBV3-1 and TRBJ2-3; TRBD1 is a possible D gene (6 bases). The CDR3 extends over 16 amino acids. Germline lookup yields CDR1 LGHDT and CDR2 YNNKEL (reference sequence). Trimming took 4 bases from V and 2 from J, leaving 16 bases between them.

The chain couples TRBV10-3 to TRBJ1-4, with a possible D match to TRBD1 (5 bases). This CDR3 has 13 amino acids. The V end was cut by 7 bases, the J end by 5 bases, with 11 bases between. Germline V gene sequence: CDR1 ENHRY, CDR2 SYGVKD. The CDR3 region has the DNA TGTGCCATCACTAGGGGATTAAATGAAAAACTGTTTTTT. Amino acids: CAITRGLNEKLFF.

V and J are TRBV18 and TRBJ2-1, with D uncertain. The CDR3 is 15 residues long. The V gene lost 2 bases and the J gene lost 0 bases, with 8 bases spanning the gap. Germline V CDR1 and CDR2: KGHSH, LQKENI. As DNA, the CDR3 is TGTGCCAGCTCACCAGTCCGAAGCTCCTACAATGAGCAGTTCTTC. Protein product: CASSPVRSSYNEQFF.

This clonotype was observed a few times. The chain employs TRBV28 and TRBJ2-7, with D maybe TRBD1 (6 bases). This CDR3 contains 15 residues. With 3 bases removed from V and 0 bases from J, the gap between germline ends came to 12 bases. Per the germline V gene, CDR1 is MDHEN and CDR2 is SYDVKM. The CDR3 protein is CASSLGRGHSYEQYF. DNA for the CDR3: TGTGCCAGCAGTTTGGGCAGGGGACACTCCTACGAGCAGTACTTC.

This clonotype was recorded many times. This chain connects TRBV20-1 to TRBJ2-2; no clear D gene. Germline assignment: CDR1 DFQATT and CDR2 SNEGSKA (reference sequence). V lost 2 bases and J 7 bases, leaving 14 bases between the germline ends. The CDR3 is made up of 14 amino acids. In DNA form, the CDR3 reads TGCAGTGCTAGACTGGCAGGACGGAGCGGGGAGCTGTTTTTT. Protein: CSARLAGRSGELFF.

The chain has TRBV9 and TRBJ2-3, with D perhaps being TRBD1 or TRBD2 (6 bases each). CDR1 and CDR2 (germline): SGDLS, YYNGEE. Trimming pared 3 bases from V and 6 bases from J, leaving 20 bases between. The CDR3 loop spans 16 amino acids. The CDR3: CASSGSPGGRGDTQYF. The CDR3 DNA sequence: TGTGCCAGCAGCGGCTCTCCTGGGGGCCGGGGGGATACGCAGTATTTT.

The CDR3 protein is CAISEPTGGQETQYF. The CDR3 region has the DNA TGTGCCATCAGTGAGCCGACAGGGGGGCAAGAGACCCAGTACTTC. The chain couples TRBV10-3 to TRBJ2-5; 9 positions match TRBD1. Germline V lookup: CDR1 ENHRY, CDR2 SYGVKD. The CDR3 is 15 residues long. The V gene end was trimmed by 2 bases and the J gene end by 2 bases; junction bases not matched to a gene: 3.

The chain links TRBV12-5 to TRBJ2-6; TRBD2 aligns across 7 bases. The junction had 5 bases not matched to a gene; V was cut back by 0 bases and J by 3 bases. CDR1 is LGHNT, CDR2 FRNRAP, per germline. The CDR3 consists of 17 residues. The DNA for the CDR3 is TGTGCTAGTGGTTTGGTATATCGGGGGGTTGGGGCCAACGTCCTGACTTTC. Amino acids: CASGLVYRGVGANVLTF.

The J gene is TRBJ1-1, the V gene TRBV3-1; TRBD1 agrees at 7 bases. Germline trimming cut 4 bases from V and 0 bases from J; bases unmatched to any gene: 5. The CDR3 spans 15 residues. Looked up from germline, CDR1 is LGHDT and CDR2 is YNNKEL (reference sequence). CDR3 residues: CASSPRTGMNTEAFF. CDR3 bases: TGTGCCAGCAGCCCTCGGACAGGAATGAACACTGAAGCTTTCTTT.

This clonotype was seen many times. This rearrangement joins TRBV29-1 to TRBJ2-5, with 12 positions matching TRBD1. Germline lookup yields CDR1 SQVTM and CDR2 ANQGSEA. The CDR3 covers 13 residues. Unmatched junction bases numbered 4, after V lost 7 bases and J lost 4 bases. Written as DNA, the CDR3 is TGCAGCGCCGGGACAGGGGGCTTAGAGACCCAGTACTTC. Translating it yields CSAGTGGLETQYF.

At least ten counts were recorded for this clonotype. This chain connects TRBV28 to TRBJ1-5; the D gene is possibly TRBD1 (5 bases). CDR1 and CDR2 from the germline V gene are MDHEN and SYDVKM. V was cut by 6 bases and J by 2 bases, with 17 bases left in between. The CDR3 spans 16 residues. CDR3 in DNA: TGTGCCAGCAGATACGGCGGGGGGAACGGCAATCAGCCCCAGCATTTT. Protein product: CASRYGGGNGNQPQHF.

Only a few counts were recorded for this clonotype. The chain is built from TRBV24-1 and TRBJ2-1; tentative D call: TRBD2 (6 bases). This CDR3 is built from 12 residues. The germline V gene encodes CDR1 KGHDR and CDR2 SFDVKD. V dropped 6 bases and J dropped 10 bases, with 12 bases sitting between them. DNA for the CDR3: TGTGCCACCAGTCACGGGAGTGTCGAGCAGTTCTTC. This gives the protein CATSHGSVEQFF.

This clonotype has just a few counts. The chain is built from TRBV18 and TRBJ2-3; TRBD2 might be the D (6 bases). V was trimmed by 2 bases and J by 4 bases, leaving 10 bases between them. There are 14 residues in the CDR3. Germline lookup yields CDR1 KGHSH and CDR2 LQKENI. CDR3 sequence reads: CASSPFQRADTQYF. The CDR3 DNA is TGTGCCAGCTCACCATTCCAGCGGGCAGATACGCAGTATTTT.

V is TRBV12-3 or TRBV12-4 and J is TRBJ2-1; the match to TRBD2 covers 9 bases. The CDR3 has 15 amino acids. V gave up 5 bases and J gave up 9 bases; unmatched junction bases: 11. The CDR3 here is CASSGPAGGRGEQFF. Written as DNA, the CDR3 is TGTGCCAGCAGTGGACCGGCGGGAGGGCGGGGTGAGCAGTTCTTC.